These 29 T cell receptor beta chains were all obtained from the same sample, sequenced in a study of shared clonotypes between healthy human individuals. Here immunoSEQ multiplex PCR was the method, and the copy in TCRdb shows in-frame clones only, minus some. The profile shows roughly 1 million clones, around 76% of them singletons. Source material: memory CD4+ T cells sorted from blood. Subset indicated: CD45RA-negative fraction. Receptors were obtained from a young man in good health.

V usage is TRBV5-6 and J usage is TRBJ1-1; 10 nucleotides match TRBD1. Germline assignment: CDR1 SGHDT and CDR2 YYEEEE. This CDR3 has 14 amino acids. V dropped 6 bases and J dropped 7; count of bases not matched to a gene: 9. For the CDR3, the DNA is TGTGCCAGCACCTCCGGGACAGGGGAGGGTGAAGCTTTCTTT. Residues: CASTSGTGEGEAFF.

V gene TRBV9 combines with J gene TRBJ2-2; the D is unclear. V dropped 4 bases and J dropped 2 bases, with 12 bases sitting between them. Germline V lookup: CDR1 SGDLS, CDR2 YYNGEE. The CDR3 loop spans 15 amino acids. Here the CDR3 reads CASSPNAVNTGELFF. The CDR3 DNA sequence: TGTGCCAGCAGCCCCAACGCTGTAAACACCGGGGAGCTGTTTTTT.

The J gene is TRBJ1-1, the V gene TRBV18, with D maybe TRBD1 (5 bases). Per the germline V gene, CDR1 is KGHSH and CDR2 is LQKENI. The ends were cut back, 3 bases at V and 6 bases at J, with 14 bases in the middle. The CDR3 spans 14 residues. The CDR3 sequence: CASSPSVTGAEAFF. The CDR3 DNA follows: TGTGCCAGCTCACCTTCCGTGACGGGGGCTGAAGCTTTCTTT.

The genes are TRBV28 and TRBJ1-2; TRBD1 aligns across 7 bases. The CDR3 totals 16 residues. Germline V gives CDR1 MDHEN, CDR2 SYDVKM. After removal of 4 bases from V and 6 bases from J, the junction contained 14 bases not matched to a gene. This chain's CDR3 is CASSSLVGTAGHGYTF. For the CDR3, the DNA is TGTGCCAGCAGTTCACTAGTTGGGACAGCAGGCCATGGCTACACCTTC.

J is TRBJ2-7 and V is TRBV6-6; 7 bases fit TRBD1. This CDR3 contains 14 residues. V shed 6 bases, J shed 0 bases, and the junction held 5 bases outside the gene matches. Germline values: CDR1 MNHNY, CDR2 SVGAGI (reference sequence). This CDR3 reads CASRQGDSSYEQYF. The CDR3, as DNA: TGTGCCAGCAGGCAGGGGGATAGCTCCTACGAGCAGTACTTC.

This chain links TRBV6-5 with TRBJ1-2; 12 positions match TRBD1. The CDR3 spans 16 residues. Trimming removed 4 bases from V and 3 bases from J; junction bases left unmatched: 6. Germline loops: CDR1 MNHEY, CDR2 SVGAGI. The CDR3 loop reads CASSSGTGGFYYGYTF. In DNA form, the CDR3 reads TGTGCCAGCAGTTCGGGGACAGGGGGCTTCTACTATGGCTACACCTTC.

The chain links TRBV10-3 to TRBJ2-1; 9 bases agree with TRBD2. CDR1 and CDR2 (germline): ENHRY, SYGVKD. V shed 7 bases and J 9 bases; nucleotides not matched to a gene: 13. This CDR3 has 15 residues. CDR3 sequence (DNA): TGTGCCATCATGAAGGAAGCGGGGGGATTTAGTGAGCAGTTCTTC. It is translated as CAIMKEAGGFSEQFF.

V and J are TRBV5-1 and TRBJ2-1; D gene unclear. CDR1 and CDR2 (germline): SGHRS, YFSETQ. V dropped 1 base and J dropped 3 bases, with 8 bases sitting between them. The CDR3 totals 14 residues. CDR3 in amino acids: CASSLNTLYNEQFF. The CDR3 coding sequence is TGCGCCAGCAGCTTGAACACACTCTACAATGAGCAGTTCTTC.

CDR3 coding DNA: TGTGCCAGCAGACCCGAGGGACCTAGCACAGATACGCAGTATTTT. Its protein is CASRPEGPSTDTQYF. This chain uses TRBV7-9 with TRBJ2-3, with D perhaps matching TRBD1 or TRBD2 (5 bases each). This CDR3 is 15 amino acids long. Per germline, CDR1 SEHNR and CDR2 FQNEAQ (reference sequence). The V end was cut by 6 bases, the J end by 0 bases, with 13 bases between.

This clone was picked up a small number of times. The genes are TRBV5-1 and TRBJ1-1; TRBD1 might be the D (5 bases). Germline assignment: CDR1 SGHRS and CDR2 YFSETQ. The CDR3 covers 13 residues. V lost 5 bases and J 7 bases, leaving 15 bases between the germline ends. The CDR3: CASRAGTDFEAFF. The CDR3 region has the DNA TGCGCCAGCAGAGCCGGGACTGATTTTGAAGCTTTCTTT.

The rearrangement uses TRBV10-2 and TRBJ1-3; D ambiguous. Germline V gene sequence: CDR1 WSHSY, CDR2 SAAADI. Trimming took 4 bases from V and 3 from J, leaving 13 bases between them. The CDR3 has 15 residues. The CDR3 DNA sequence: TGCGCCAGCAGTGGACTTCTCAAAGGTGGAAACACCATATATTTT. Translating it yields CASSGLLKGGNTIYF.

The chain has TRBV2 and TRBJ1-6; the D is unclear. The CDR3 sequence is 14 residues long. Germline CDR1 and CDR2: SNHLY and FYNNEI. Trimming took off 1 base at V and 4 bases at J, with 5 bases between the two ends. CDR3 bases: TGTGCCAGCAGTGAAGGACGGTATAATTCACCCCTCCACTTT. The encoded protein is CASSEGRYNSPLHF. The whole variable domain, filled in from reference TRBV2 and TRBJ1-6, reads EPEVTQTPSHQVTQMGQEVILRCVPISNHLYFYWYRQILGQKVEFLVSFYNNEISEKSEIFDDQFSVERPDGSNFTLKIRSTKLEDSAMYFCASSEGRYNSPLHFGNGTRLTVT.

This rearrangement joins TRBV9 to TRBJ1-6; D remains unclear. CDR3 length: 14 amino acids. From germline, CDR1 is SGDLS and CDR2 YYNGEE. V lost 5 bases to trimming and J lost 7 bases, with 13 bases between them. The CDR3 region has the DNA TGTGCCAGCAGGCGGGGAGGTGACAATTCACCCCTCCACTTT. Residues: CASRRGGDNSPLHF.

The genes are TRBV5-1 and TRBJ1-3, with D maybe TRBD1 (5 bases). Germline CDR1 and CDR2: SGHRS and YFSETQ. V lost 4 bases and J lost 4, with 18 bases in between. There are 16 residues in the CDR3. As DNA, the CDR3 is TGCGCCAGCAGCCAGGGTTATACGGGGCGAGGAAACACCATATATTTT. Its protein is CASSQGYTGRGNTIYF. The full variable domain, rest sourced from reference TRBV5-1 and TRBJ1-3, is KAGVTQTPRYLIKTRGQQVTLSCSPISGHRSVSWYQQTPGQGLQFLFEYFSETQRNKGNFPGRFSGRQFSNSRSEMNVSTLELGDSALYLCASSQGYTGRGNTIYFGEGSWLTVV.

With respect to this clone: The same CDR3 can be traced to other DNA sequences in this sample. This sequence joins TRBV6-1 and TRBJ2-1, with 12 bases identical to TRBD2. Germline CDR1 reads MNHNS; CDR2 reads SASEGT. V lost 4 bases and J lost 4; bases outside the gene matches: 2. The CDR3 loop spans 15 amino acids. CDR3 coding DNA: TGTGCCAGCAGTGTCGGGACTAGCGGGTACAATGAGCAGTTCTTC. Translation: CASSVGTSGYNEQFF.

This rearrangement joins TRBV19 to TRBJ2-1; TRBD2 matches at 11 bases. The CDR3 loop spans 15 amino acids. Germline loops: CDR1 LNHDA, CDR2 SQIVND (reference sequence). Germline trimming cut 6 bases from V and 10 bases from J; bases unmatched to any gene: 11. The CDR3 nucleotides read TGTGCCAGTAGGGCTGGACTAGCGGGCAAAGGGGAGCAGTTCTTC. Translating it yields CASRAGLAGKGEQFF.

The chain links TRBV18 to TRBJ2-2; weak D call: TRBD2 (5 bases). Germline V gene lookup returns CDR1 KGHSH and CDR2 LQKENI. The CDR3 covers 14 residues. Trimming cost V 0 bases and J 6 bases, with 8 bases left between them. CDR3 sequence (DNA): TGTGCCAGCTCACCACCTCCAGCGGCCGGGGAGCTGTTTTTT. Amino acid sequence: CASSPPPAAGELFF.

The chain is built from TRBV28 and TRBJ2-7; D perhaps matches TRBD1 (5 bases). The V and J ends lost 4 bases and 5 bases respectively, with 21 bases between them. This CDR3 contains 16 residues. The germline V gene encodes CDR1 MDHEN and CDR2 SYDVKM. The CDR3 nucleotides read TGTGCCAGCAGTTCGTCGGGTGCTGGGCAGGGAAACGAGCAGTACTTC. Translation: CASSSSGAGQGNEQYF.

V is TRBV11-2 and J is TRBJ2-4; D gene uncertain. This CDR3 region has 16 residues. Trimming took off 5 bases at V and 3 bases at J, with 17 bases between the two ends. Germline V gene lookup returns CDR1 SGHAT and CDR2 FQNNGV. The CDR3 spells CASSPLRLGLKNIQYF. The CDR3 DNA reads as TGTGCCAGCAGCCCGTTGAGACTTGGCCTCAAAAACATTCAGTACTTC.

This clone has at least ten counts. The chain couples TRBV18 to TRBJ1-2; TRBD1 matches 8 bases. The CDR3 has 17 amino acids. Germline V CDR1 and CDR2: KGHSH, LQKENI. Trimming cost V 0 bases and J 3 bases; bases outside gene matches: 9. CDR3 in amino acids: CASSPPNRGGGYYGYTF. The DNA of the CDR3 is TGTGCCAGCTCACCACCGAACAGGGGGGGTGGCTACTATGGCTACACCTTC.

The rearrangement uses TRBV28 and TRBJ2-7; the D gene is possibly TRBD1 (5 bases). The CDR3 has 16 residues. Germline assignment: CDR1 MDHEN and CDR2 SYDVKM. Trimming stripped 5 bases from V and 2 bases from J, with 19 bases between. The CDR3 DNA is TGTGCCAGCAGTCCCCCAGGGAAGGGGCCTGCCTACGAGCAGTACTTC. Translating gives CASSPPGKGPAYEQYF.

The chain employs TRBV11-2 and TRBJ1-5; TRBD1 agrees at 9 bases. This CDR3 is 15 amino acids long. V shed 5 bases, J shed 2 bases, and the junction held 4 bases outside the gene matches. Looked up from germline, CDR1 is SGHAT and CDR2 is FQNNGV. CDR3 DNA: TGTGCCAGCAGCCAGGGACAGGGAGGCAATCAGCCCCAGCATTTT. This encodes CASSQGQGGNQPQHF.

This clone was detected once. The V and J genes are TRBV7-8 and TRBJ2-6; 9 bases are shared with TRBD1. Germline V gives CDR1 SGHVS, CDR2 FQNEAQ. J lost 0 bases, V lost 5 bases, and 14 bases had no gene match. The CDR3 consists of 20 residues. The CDR3, as DNA: TGTGCCAGCAGCCCAGTCGGTGCACAGGGGGCTATCTCTGGGGCCAACGTCCTGACTTTC. Encoded protein: CASSPVGAQGAISGANVLTF.

This chain connects TRBV6-1 to TRBJ1-5, with D uncertain. CDR3 length: 12 residues. Per the germline V gene, CDR1 is MNHNS and CDR2 is SASEGT. Trimming pared 5 bases from V and 4 bases from J, leaving 6 bases between. In DNA form, the CDR3 reads TGTGCCAGCAGTCAGCTTAATCAGCCCCAGCATTTT. Translated: CASSQLNQPQHF.

This clone was detected only a few times. CDR3 amino acids: CASSLAQGRTEAFF. CDR3 nucleotide sequence: TGTGCCAGCAGCTTAGCCCAGGGCCGTACTGAAGCTTTCTTT. The rearrangement uses TRBV7-2 and TRBJ1-1; D might be TRBD1 (5 bases). CDR3 size: 14 residues. CDR1 and CDR2 from the germline V gene are SGHTA and FQGNSA. The V and J ends lost 0 bases and 5 bases respectively, with 10 bases between them.

CDR3: CASSQGRANQETQYF. In nucleotides, the CDR3 is TGTGCCAGCAGCCAGGGCAGGGCGAACCAAGAGACCCAGTACTTC. The chain couples TRBV7-9 to TRBJ2-5; tentative D call: TRBD1 (5 bases). The germline V and J ends were trimmed by 5 bases and 0 bases, with 13 bases remaining between them. Germline CDR1 and CDR2: SEHNR and FQNEAQ (reference sequence). CDR3 length: 15 amino acids.

With respect to this clone: The identical CDR3 is also encoded by other nucleotide sequences in the sample. The chain links TRBV9 to TRBJ2-7; tentatively, D is TRBD1 (6 bases). Germline lookup yields CDR1 SGDLS and CDR2 YYNGEE. V gave up 1 base and J gave up 4 bases, with 15 bases separating them. CDR3 length: 15 amino acids. CDR3 protein: CASSVSGTSVYEQYF. In DNA form, the CDR3 reads TGTGCCAGCAGCGTATCCGGGACATCCGTTTACGAGCAGTACTTC.

The chain links TRBV28 to TRBJ1-5, with a tentative D call TRBD1 (5 bases). V gave up 11 bases and J gave up 4 bases, with 15 bases separating them. In germline, CDR1 is MDHEN, CDR2 SYDVKM. The CDR3 consists of 13 residues. CDR3 coding DNA: TGTGCCCACGGGGGTTTGGAAAATCAGCCCCAGCATTTT. Its translation is CAHGGLENQPQHF. The entire variable domain, with the rest obtained from reference TRBV28 and TRBJ1-5, is as follows: DVKVTQSSRYLVKRTGEKVFLECVQDMDHENMFWYRQDPGLGLRLIYFSYDVKMKEKGDIPEGYSVSREKKERFSLILESASTNQTSMYLCAHGGLENQPQHFGDGTRLSIL.

V usage is TRBV9 and J usage is TRBJ1-3, with 7 bases aligning to TRBD1. The V and J ends lost 5 bases and 4 bases, in that order; junction bases with no gene match: 6. CDR1 is SGDLS, CDR2 YYNGEE, per germline. The CDR3 length is 14 residues. The CDR3 DNA is TGTGCCAGCAGTTCCGACAGGGCCGGAAACACCATATATTTT. As protein: CASSSDRAGNTIYF.